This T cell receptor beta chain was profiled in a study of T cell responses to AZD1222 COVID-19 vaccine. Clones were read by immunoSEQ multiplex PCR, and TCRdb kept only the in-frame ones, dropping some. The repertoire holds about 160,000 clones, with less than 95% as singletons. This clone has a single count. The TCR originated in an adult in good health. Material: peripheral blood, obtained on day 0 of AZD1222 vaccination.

DNA of the CDR3: TGTGCCAGCAGCTCCCTCTCTGGCGGGATTCAGTACTTC. Protein product: CASSSLSGGIQYF. V and J are TRBV7-3 and TRBJ2-5, with D maybe TRBD2 (6 bases). Germline lookup yields CDR1 SGHTA and CDR2 FQGTGA. CDR3 length equals 13 residues. V dropped 4 bases and J dropped 11 bases, with 17 bases sitting between them.